Listed here are 23 T cell receptor beta chains from one sample, sequenced in a study of cytomegalovirus exposure and HLA in healthy donors. Data came from immunoSEQ multiplex PCR; TCRdb stores just in-frame clones and leaves some out. The sample holds 220,000 or so clones; about nine tenths are singletons and the top ten take about 0.95%. Specimen: PBMCs. These receptors were taken from a young woman in good health and CMV-seronegative.

The J gene is TRBJ2-3, the V gene TRBV7-9; TRBD2 agrees at 10 bases. The CDR3 is 15 residues long. V shed 4 bases and J 1 base; nucleotides not matched to a gene: 2. Germline CDR1 reads SEHNR; CDR2 reads FQNEAQ (reference sequence). In DNA, the CDR3 is TGTGCCAGCAGCTCCGGGACTAGCGGCACAGATACGCAGTATTTT. It yields the protein CASSSGTSGTDTQYF.

The genes are TRBV7-2 and TRBJ2-7; 7 bases are a match to TRBD1. This CDR3 has 16 residues. With V trimmed by 4 bases and J by 1 base, 10 bases remained unmatched. Looked up from germline, CDR1 is SGHTA and CDR2 is FQGNSA. The CDR3 protein is CASSYRGAPPSYEQYF. The DNA for the CDR3 is TGTGCCAGCAGCTACAGGGGAGCCCCACCTTCCTACGAGCAGTACTTC.

Of note for this clone: The junction does not match germline at one end; this may be a read error. The V gene is TRBV18, the J gene TRBJ2-1; D remains unclear. The CDR3 covers 10 residues. Germline loops: CDR1 KGHSH, CDR2 LQKENI. CDR3 protein: CASSGPCHVF. The CDR3 DNA is TGTGCCAGCTCAGGCCCGTGCCATGTCTTC.

V usage is TRBV4-1 and J usage is TRBJ2-1; 7 bases match TRBD2. The CDR3 runs to 15 residues. Germline V CDR1 and CDR2: MGHRA, YSYEKL. Germline trimming cut 2 bases from V and 2 bases from J; bases unmatched to any gene: 3. The CDR3 nucleotides read TGCGCCAGCAGCCAACTCGGACTAGCCTACAATGAGCAGTTCTTC. Amino acid sequence: CASSQLGLAYNEQFF.

The chain's CDR3 is CASSQGQHNYGYTF. The DNA for the CDR3 is TGCGCCAGCAGCCAGGGACAGCATAACTATGGCTACACCTTC. The gene calls are TRBV5-1 and TRBJ1-2; 7 bases are shared with TRBD1. V was pared by 4 bases and J by 1 base, with 4 bases of the junction left unmatched. Germline CDR1 and CDR2: SGHRS and YFSETQ. The CDR3 has 14 residues.

The chain employs TRBV19 and TRBJ2-5; 8 bases line up with TRBD1. This CDR3 spans 16 amino acids. After removal of 5 bases from V and 4 bases from J, the junction contained 12 bases not matched to a gene. Per the germline V gene, CDR1 is LNHDA and CDR2 is SQIVND (reference sequence). CDR3 sequence reads: CASSLNSAGGAETQYF. CDR3 DNA: TGTGCCAGTAGTCTCAATTCGGCAGGGGGCGCAGAGACCCAGTACTTC.

The V gene is TRBV7-8, the J gene TRBJ1-3; TRBD1 is a possible D gene (5 bases). Trimming stripped 2 bases from V and 0 bases from J, with 11 bases between. This CDR3 is 16 amino acids long. Germline lookup yields CDR1 SGHVS and CDR2 FQNEAQ. The CDR3 reads CASSLKRQHSGNTIYF. In DNA form, the CDR3 reads TGTGCCAGCAGCTTAAAACGACAGCACTCTGGAAACACCATATATTTT.

The gene calls are TRBV28 and TRBJ2-1, with TRBD1 matching over 9 bases. CDR1 is MDHEN and CDR2 is SYDVKM in the germline V gene. The CDR3 contains 15 residues. The V gene end was trimmed by 6 bases and the J gene end by 4 bases; junction bases not matched to a gene: 7. In DNA form, the CDR3 reads TGTGCCAGCAGCTCCTTTGGGACAGGGTACAATGAGCAGTTCTTC. As protein: CASSSFGTGYNEQFF.

The rearrangement joins TRBV15 to TRBJ2-7; D remains unclear. CDR1 is LNHNV, CDR2 YYDKDF, per germline (reference sequence). The V end lost 6 bases, the J end lost 3 bases, and 6 bases lay between the germline ends. The CDR3 length is 11 residues. CDR3 region: CATRNSYEQYF. DNA of the CDR3: TGTGCCACCAGGAACAGCTACGAGCAGTACTTC.

The rearrangement links TRBV25-1 to TRBJ2-5, with 9 bases fitting TRBD1. Germline V lookup: CDR1 MGHDK, CDR2 SYGVNS. J lost 5 bases, V lost 3 bases, and 7 bases had no gene match. The CDR3 covers 15 residues. The CDR3 coding sequence is TGTGCCAGCAGTGACACGGGACAGGGCGTGGAGACCCAGTACTTC. Protein sequence: CASSDTGQGVETQYF.

V gene TRBV30 combines with J gene TRBJ2-7, with D possibly being TRBD2 (6 bases). The CDR3 consists of 13 residues. The V gene's germline CDR1 is GTSNPN and CDR2 SVGIG (reference sequence). The V end lost 5 bases, the J end lost 2 bases, and 13 bases lay between the germline ends. CDR3 amino acids: CAWLNSGTYEQYF. The CDR3 nucleotides read TGTGCCTGGTTAAATAGCGGAACCTACGAGCAGTACTTC.

The chain couples TRBV6-1 to TRBJ1-1, with 10 bases fitting TRBD1. This CDR3 region has 14 residues. Germline trimming cut 6 bases from V and 5 bases from J; bases unmatched to any gene: 6. CDR1 MNHNS and CDR2 SASEGT come from the germline V gene. Here the CDR3 reads CASRGGQGYTEAFF. The CDR3 nucleotides are TGTGCCAGCAGAGGGGGACAGGGGTATACTGAAGCTTTCTTT.

The chain uses TRBV6-1 and TRBJ2-7; 8 bases are a match to TRBD2. The CDR3 runs to 15 residues. Germline values: CDR1 MNHNS, CDR2 SASEGT. V shed 7 bases and J 2 bases; nucleotides not matched to a gene: 10. The CDR3 DNA follows: TGTGCCAGCATTCCTTTAGCGGGATTGGCCTACGAGCAGTACTTC. It translates to CASIPLAGLAYEQYF.

V and J are TRBV5-4 and TRBJ1-4; D remains ambiguous. Trimming shortened V by 6 bases and J by 8 bases, and 14 bases separated the two germline ends. This CDR3 is built from 13 residues. Germline CDR1 reads SGHNT; CDR2 reads YYREEE (reference sequence). The CDR3 DNA reads as TGTGCCAGCACTCCCGGGAGAGGAGAAAAACTGTTTTTT. Its translation: CASTPGRGEKLFF.

This clone came up once. The chain couples TRBV5-4 to TRBJ1-1, with D possibly TRBD1 on 6 matching bases. Germline CDR1 reads SGHNT; CDR2 reads YYREEE (reference sequence). The CDR3 contains 14 residues. V gave up 4 bases and J gave up 3 bases, with 13 bases separating them. The CDR3 DNA reads TGTGCCAGCAGCCGGAGACAGGATTACACTGAAGCTTTCTTT. Protein product: CASSRRQDYTEAFF.

The chain uses TRBV11-2 and TRBJ2-3; 12 bases are shared with TRBD2. There are 18 residues in the CDR3. Looked up from germline, CDR1 is SGHAT and CDR2 is FQNNGV. V was clipped by 4 bases and J by 2 bases; unmatched bases: 10. The DNA for the CDR3 is TGTGCCAGCAGCTCGGTTTCGCTAGCGGGAGGGTTCACAGATACGCAGTATTTT. It yields the protein CASSSVSLAGGFTDTQYF. Complete variable domain (other parts from reference TRBV11-2 and TRBJ2-3): EAGVAQSPRYKIIEKRQSVAFWCNPISGHATLYWYQQILGQGPKLLIQFQNNGVVDDSQLPKDRFSAERLKGVDSTLKIQPAKLEDSAVYLCASSSVSLAGGFTDTQYFGPGTRLTVL.

The chain has TRBV6-1 and TRBJ1-2; D is perhaps TRBD1 (6 bases). The germline CDR1 and CDR2 sequences are MNHNS and SASEGT. Trimming stripped 2 bases from V and 7 bases from J, with 32 bases between. The CDR3 has 20 amino acids. CDR3 sequence reads: CASSELGWGQGLFSPAGYTF. In DNA form, the CDR3 reads TGTGCCAGCAGTGAATTGGGTTGGGGGCAGGGGCTTTTTTCTCCGGCTGGCTACACCTTC.

This clone was counted a few times. The chain uses TRBV4-1 and TRBJ1-2, with 9 nucleotides matching TRBD1. The CDR3 is made up of 15 amino acids. The germline gives CDR1 MGHRA, CDR2 YSYEKL. V lost 3 bases, J lost 5 bases, and 7 bases stayed unmatched. The CDR3 loop is CASSQDAGTGYGYTF. In nucleotides, the CDR3 is TGCGCCAGCAGCCAGGACGCCGGGACAGGGTATGGCTACACCTTC.

The V gene is TRBV5-6, the J gene TRBJ1-3, with 8 bases aligning to TRBD1. The ends lost 2 bases at V and 3 bases at J; junction bases unmatched: 7. CDR3 length equals 16 residues. CDR1 is SGHDT and CDR2 is YYEEEE in the germline V gene. Written as DNA, the CDR3 is TGTGCCAGCAGCTTTCTTCAGGGGGCGGTTGGAAACACCATATATTTT. It encodes CASSFLQGAVGNTIYF.

The V call is TRBV5-1, the J call TRBJ2-5, with 7 bases matching TRBD2. The CDR3 has 13 amino acids. Per germline, CDR1 SGHRS and CDR2 YFSETQ. The trim removed 1 base at V and 4 bases at J, leaving 1 base unmatched. The CDR3 nucleotides read TGCGCCAGCAGCTTGCGGGGGGTAGAGACCCAGTACTTC. Protein: CASSLRGVETQYF.

The chain links TRBV27 to TRBJ2-3, with 8 bases fitting TRBD2. Germline values: CDR1 MNHEY, CDR2 SMNVEV (reference sequence). V was clipped by 4 bases and J by 2 bases; unmatched bases: 5. CDR3 length: 15 amino acids. CDR3: CASSSGLALTDTQYF. The CDR3 DNA is TGTGCCAGCAGTTCCGGACTAGCCCTCACAGATACGCAGTATTTT.

This chain connects TRBV29-1 to TRBJ1-1, with 7 bases lining up with TRBD1. The germline gives CDR1 SQVTM, CDR2 ANQGSEA. The CDR3 contains 11 residues. V shed 7 bases, J shed 12 bases, and the junction held 11 bases outside the gene matches. CDR3 DNA sequence: TGCAGCGGAGCGACAGGGAGGAGGCCTTTCTTT. Amino acid sequence: CSGATGRRPFF.

The gene calls are TRBV28 and TRBJ1-2; weak D call: TRBD1 (5 bases). Trimming took 5 bases from V and 6 from J, leaving 22 bases between them. Germline values: CDR1 MDHEN, CDR2 SYDVKM. The CDR3 covers 16 residues. The CDR3 region has the DNA TGTGCCAGCAGTCTACCAAAAGCAGGGATCGGTCATGGCTACACCTTC. It codes for CASSLPKAGIGHGYTF.